The TCR beta chain under discussion was sequenced for a study of tissue T cells after allogeneic stem cell transplantation. Data came from immunoSEQ multiplex PCR; TCRdb stores just in-frame clones and leaves some out. The table has tens of thousands of clones, about three quarters seen once; the top ten hold around 0.52%. On this clone itself: Its matching antigen is unknown. Any gene name here is a mouse gene name. The sequence runs out 1 residue before the end of the CDR3; the remainder is reconstructed from the germline J gene.

The CDR3 has 15 amino acids. CDR1 NSHNY and CDR2 SYGAGN come from the germline V gene. Trimming took 5 bases from V and 0 from J; bases not matched to a gene: 4. Study findings and constraints: Some tissue clones might be persisting host cells; their alloreactivity or antigen specificity was not determined.

Specimen: sorted cells pooled from one or two spleens. The clonotype was recovered from a pool of C57BL/6 mice in good health. The V call is TRBV13-1, the J call TRBJ2-3, with 9 positions matching TRBD2. The part of the CDR3 DNA that was read is TGTGCCAGCAGCGTGACTGGGGGTAGTGCAGAAACGCTGTAT. Translation: CASSVTGGSAETLY. In full, the CDR3 reads CASSVTGGSAETLYF.